Each of the 32 T cell receptor beta chains below was sequenced from the same sample in a study of T cell repertoires in cytomegalovirus infection. Each CDR3 protein is one row after TCRdb ran MiXCR on the reads. The sample lists around 260,000 distinct CDR3 sequences, around 25% occurring once. The sequenced sample consisted of PBMCs. Receptor source: a human donor in good health (CMV status not recorded). Some clones in this sample may be carry-over from other donors' samples.

The rearrangement links TRBV27 to TRBJ1-1, with unresolved D. This CDR3 spans 14 amino acids. Per germline, CDR1 MNHEY and CDR2 SMNVEV (reference sequence). V lost 3 bases, J lost 5 bases, and 13 bases lay in between. The CDR3 region is CASSFSPWGTEAFF. CDR3 in DNA: TGTGCCAGCAGTTTCTCGCCCTGGGGAACTGAAGCTTTCTTT.

Only one count was recorded for this clonotype. The chain uses TRBV20-1 and TRBJ1-6, with D unresolved. CDR3 length: 12 amino acids. CDR1 and CDR2 from the germline V gene are DFQATT and SNEGSKA (reference sequence). Trimming cost V 6 bases and J 6 bases, with 9 bases left between them. CDR3 sequence: CSAGSTNSPLHF. The CDR3 region has the DNA TGCAGTGCGGGGAGTACTAATTCACCCCTCCACTTT.

In its sample, this clonotype was seen a few times. This sequence joins TRBV10-3 and TRBJ2-2; 8 nucleotides align to TRBD1. Germline lookup yields CDR1 ENHRY and CDR2 SYGVKD. The J segment lost 1 base and the V segment lost 4 bases, leaving 2 bases of the junction unmatched. This CDR3 spans 15 amino acids. CDR3 nucleotides: TGTGCCATCAGTGCAGGGACAGGGAACACCGGGGAGCTGTTTTTT. It encodes CAISAGTGNTGELFF.

This clonotype was counted a single time. The rearrangement uses TRBV6-2 or TRBV6-3 and TRBJ2-2; TRBD2 aligns across 12 bases. Germline loops: CDR1 MNHEY, CDR2 SVGEGT. The V and J ends lost 6 bases and 4 bases, in that order; junction bases with no gene match: 3. The CDR3 runs to 15 residues. CDR3 in DNA: TGTGCCAGCAGACAGACTAGCGGGAGCACCGGGGAGCTGTTTTTT. Translated, it gives CASRQTSGSTGELFF.

The sample holds one count of this clonotype. V usage is TRBV19 and J usage is TRBJ1-5, with D possibly being TRBD1 (6 bases). Germline CDR1 LNHDA, CDR2 SQIVND (reference sequence). With 2 bases removed from V and 4 bases from J, the gap between germline ends came to 12 bases. The CDR3 has 15 amino acids. The CDR3 sequence: CASSITGQFNQPQHF. CDR3 coding DNA: TGTGCCAGTAGTATAACCGGACAGTTTAATCAGCCCCAGCATTTT.

The rearrangement links TRBV11-2 to TRBJ2-5; possibly TRBD1 or TRBD2 for D (5 bases each). CDR1 SGHAT and CDR2 FQNNGV come from the germline V gene. The CDR3 length is 16 residues. V was clipped by 2 bases and J by 5 bases, with 18 bases between them. The CDR3 loop is CASSLRDGTKAETQYF. Written as DNA, the CDR3 is TGTGCCAGCAGCTTACGGGACGGGACCAAAGCGGAGACCCAGTACTTC.

This clonotype has just a few counts. The chain carries TRBV18 and TRBJ2-5; 8 bases map to TRBD1. The germline CDR1 and CDR2 sequences are KGHSH and LQKENI. This CDR3 is built from 15 residues. J was trimmed by 2 bases and V by 5 bases; bases with no gene match: 7. The CDR3 spells CASSNPGTGQETQYF. The DNA of the CDR3 is TGTGCCAGCTCAAATCCCGGGACAGGACAAGAGACCCAGTACTTC. Full variable domain (missing parts from reference TRBV18 and TRBJ2-5): NAGVMQNPRHLVRRRGQEARLRCSPMKGHSHVYWYRQLPEEGLKFMVYLQKENIIDESGMPKERFSAEFPKEGPSILRIQQVVRGDSAAYFCASSNPGTGQETQYFGPGTRLLVL.

Many counts were recorded for this clonotype. The chain combines TRBV19 with TRBJ2-2, with 9 bases fitting TRBD1. Germline loops: CDR1 LNHDA, CDR2 SQIVND (reference sequence). With V trimmed by 4 bases and J by 7 bases, 7 bases remained unmatched. CDR3 size: 15 residues. The CDR3: CASSTRDRVLGELFF. CDR3 coding DNA: TGTGCCAGTAGTACCCGGGACAGGGTTCTCGGGGAGCTGTTTTTT.

There are many counts of this clonotype. J is TRBJ1-2 and V is TRBV6-1, with 7 bases that match TRBD1. Trimming removed 8 bases from V and 1 base from J; junction bases left unmatched: 16. The V gene's germline CDR1 is MNHNS and CDR2 SASEGT. There are 17 residues in the CDR3. The CDR3 here is CASLLLTGPSDNYGYTF. In DNA, the CDR3 is TGTGCCAGCCTTTTACTGACAGGGCCCTCGGATAACTATGGCTACACCTTC.

The chain links TRBV7-2 to TRBJ1-1; TRBD1 might be the D (5 bases). Germline loops: CDR1 SGHTA, CDR2 FQGNSA. The V and J ends lost 2 bases and 2 bases respectively, with 9 bases between them. The CDR3 contains 14 residues. CDR3 coding DNA: TGTGCCAGCAGCTTAATGGGGCCCAACACTGAAGCTTTCTTT. Encoded protein: CASSLMGPNTEAFF.

The chain couples TRBV12-3 or TRBV12-4 to TRBJ1-4; unclear D gene. V gave up 5 bases and J gave up 7 bases, with 14 bases separating them. The CDR3 is 14 residues long. The DNA of the CDR3 is TGTGCCAGCAGTCCACGAAGAGCACCTGAAAAACTGTTTTTT. It specifies CASSPRRAPEKLFF.

The V call is TRBV11-2, the J call TRBJ2-5, with TRBD2 as a possible D gene (6 bases). In germline, CDR1 is SGHAT, CDR2 FQNNGV. The V gene lost 4 bases and the J gene lost 5 bases, with 11 bases spanning the gap. This CDR3 has 13 residues. CDR3 DNA: TGTGCCAGCAGCTCGACTAGTTTCGAGACCCAGTACTTC. Amino acid sequence: CASSSTSFETQYF.

V and J are TRBV28 and TRBJ2-7; tentative D call: TRBD1 (5 bases). Looked up from germline, CDR1 is MDHEN and CDR2 is SYDVKM. The V and J ends lost 4 bases and 3 bases respectively, with 16 bases between them. The CDR3 has 15 amino acids. DNA of the CDR3: TGTGCCAGCAGTTCATTAAGGAAAAGGGGCTACGAGCAGTACTTC. Protein product: CASSSLRKRGYEQYF.

This sequence joins TRBV29-1 and TRBJ1-2, with a weak D call TRBD1 (5 bases). Trimming stripped 4 bases from V and 4 bases from J, with 13 bases between. Germline V CDR1 and CDR2: SQVTM, ANQGSEA. The length of the CDR3 is 13 residues. The CDR3 sequence is CSVVMLGGYGYTF. DNA of the CDR3: TGCAGCGTTGTCATGTTGGGGGGCTATGGCTACACCTTC.

The chain employs TRBV19 and TRBJ2-1; no clear D. The V and J ends lost 1 base and 5 bases respectively, with 9 bases between them. The CDR3 spans 14 residues. Per the germline V gene, CDR1 is LNHDA and CDR2 is SQIVND (reference sequence). This CDR3 is CASSIGRMNNEQFF. The DNA for the CDR3 is TGTGCCAGTAGTATAGGACGGATGAACAATGAGCAGTTCTTC.

This clonotype came up many times. The genes are TRBV7-2 and TRBJ2-7; D is ambiguous. Between the trimmed V and J ends, which lost 4 bases and 2 bases, there was a span of 12 bases. Germline assignment: CDR1 SGHTA and CDR2 FQGNSA. CDR3 length equals 14 residues. Here the CDR3 reads CASSSILKAYEQYF. CDR3 coding DNA: TGTGCCAGCAGCTCTATCTTAAAAGCCTACGAGCAGTACTTC.

There are many counts of this clonotype. The V gene is TRBV7-2, the J gene TRBJ2-5, with TRBD2 identical over 14 bases. Germline loops: CDR1 SGHTA, CDR2 FQGNSA. The CDR3 spans 17 residues. With V trimmed by 4 bases and J by 5 bases, 9 bases remained unmatched. Written as DNA, the CDR3 is TGTGCCAGCAGCTCGGGACTAGCGGGAGCAGGCAGGGAGACCCAGTACTTC. Residues: CASSSGLAGAGRETQYF.

The rearrangement uses TRBV10-3 and TRBJ2-7; 7 bases fit TRBD2. The CDR3 has 12 amino acids. V shed 2 bases and J 7 bases; nucleotides not matched to a gene: 2. Per the germline V gene, CDR1 is ENHRY and CDR2 is SYGVKD. The DNA for the CDR3 is TGTGCCATCAGTGAGCTAGCGGCAGAGCAGTACTTC. Translated, it gives CAISELAAEQYF.

The rearrangement links TRBV20-1 to TRBJ2-1; 7 bases are shared with TRBD2. Germline V gene lookup returns CDR1 DFQATT and CDR2 SNEGSKA (reference sequence). The CDR3 covers 14 residues. Trimming cost V 6 bases and J 5 bases; bases outside gene matches: 10. The CDR3, as DNA: TGCAGTGCACCTGCTGGCGGGGGAGACAATGAGCAGTTCTTC. This codes for CSAPAGGGDNEQFF.

This clonotype was seen many times. The rearrangement joins TRBV11-2 to TRBJ1-6, with 9 bases identical to TRBD1. V shed 5 bases and J 8 bases; nucleotides not matched to a gene: 4. Per the germline V gene, CDR1 is SGHAT and CDR2 is FQNNGV. This CDR3 is 14 amino acids long. CDR3 amino acids: CASSLGQGDSPLHF. The CDR3 region has the DNA TGTGCCAGCAGCCTGGGACAGGGAGATTCACCCCTCCACTTT.

This clonotype was seen at least ten times. The chain is built from TRBV7-2 and TRBJ2-7; 7 bases are a match to TRBD2. The V and J ends lost 2 bases and 0 bases, in that order; junction bases with no gene match: 4. This CDR3 has 15 residues. CDR1 and CDR2 from the germline V gene are SGHTA and FQGNSA. CDR3 protein: CASSLRGGDSYEQYF. The CDR3 coding sequence is TGTGCCAGCAGCTTAAGGGGAGGGGACTCCTACGAGCAGTACTTC.

This clonotype has at least ten counts. The chain has TRBV7-8 and TRBJ2-5; the match to TRBD2 covers 12 bases. Germline V lookup: CDR1 SGHVS, CDR2 FQNEAQ. With 4 bases clipped from V and 1 base from J, the junction kept 4 bases outside the gene matches. The CDR3 totals 16 residues. Here the CDR3 DNA reads TGTGCCAGCAGCTCGCGGACTAGCGGGGCCCAAGAGACCCAGTACTTC. Its translation is CASSSRTSGAQETQYF.

The genes are TRBV28 and TRBJ1-5; D perhaps matches TRBD1 (5 bases). CDR3 length: 15 amino acids. Trimming removed 7 bases from V and 0 bases from J, with 13 bases in between. Germline CDR1 reads MDHEN; CDR2 reads SYDVKM. DNA for the CDR3: TGTGCCAGCACTACGACAGCGGATAGCAATCAGCCCCAGCATTTT. Its translation: CASTTTADSNQPQHF. Together with reference TRBV28 and TRBJ1-5, the CDR3 gives the full variable domain: DVKVTQSSRYLVKRTGEKVFLECVQDMDHENMFWYRQDPGLGLRLIYFSYDVKMKEKGDIPEGYSVSREKKERFSLILESASTNQTSMYLCASTTTADSNQPQHFGDGTRLSIL.

This clonotype was found many times. The rearrangement uses TRBV7-2 and TRBJ2-5; maybe TRBD1 (6 bases). V was shortened by 0 bases and J by 1 base, with 6 bases between the two germline ends. Germline loops: CDR1 SGHTA, CDR2 FQGNSA. This CDR3 is 14 amino acids long. The CDR3 spells CASSLAGGQETQYF. The CDR3 coding sequence is TGTGCCAGCAGCTTAGCAGGGGGCCAAGAGACCCAGTACTTC.

This clonotype came up many times. The rearrangement links TRBV4-1 to TRBJ2-5; D is perhaps TRBD2 (7 bases). This CDR3 region has 17 residues. CDR1 MGHRA and CDR2 YSYEKL come from the germline V gene. Trimming shortened V by 2 bases and J by 5 bases, and 21 bases separated the two germline ends. CDR3 in amino acids: CASSQLPEGGARETQYF. CDR3 DNA: TGCGCCAGCAGCCAACTCCCGGAGGGGGGGGCGAGGGAGACCCAGTACTTC.

The rearrangement uses TRBV20-1 and TRBJ1-3; D is ambiguous. Trimming shortened V by 2 bases and J by 3 bases, and 11 bases separated the two germline ends. Germline CDR1 reads DFQATT; CDR2 reads SNEGSKA (reference sequence). This CDR3 is built from 14 residues. CDR3 DNA: TGCAGTGCTAGACCCGGACGGCTTGGAAACACCATATATTTT. This codes for CSARPGRLGNTIYF.

This clonotype was recorded many times. J is TRBJ2-3 and V is TRBV7-2, with 8 bases aligning to TRBD2. This CDR3 is built from 16 residues. Germline CDR1 is SGHTA and CDR2 is FQGNSA. V shed 6 bases and J 6 bases; nucleotides not matched to a gene: 14. CDR3 residues: CASSNPGGARRDTQYF. The CDR3 nucleotides read TGTGCCAGCAGTAACCCGGGGGGGGCCCGTCGGGATACGCAGTATTTT.

The chain joins TRBV5-6 to TRBJ1-5; D is ambiguous. This CDR3 is 17 amino acids long. CDR1 SGHDT and CDR2 YYEEEE come from the germline V gene. Trimming removed 0 bases at V and 0 bases at J, with 13 bases between. For the CDR3, the DNA is TGTGCCAGCAGCTTGGGGGAGACCAGGCTTAGCAATCAGCCCCAGCATTTT. It yields the protein CASSLGETRLSNQPQHF. Supplemented by reference TRBV5-6 and TRBJ1-5, the full variable domain reads DAGVTQSPTHLIKTRGQQVTLRCSPKSGHDTVSWYQQALGQGPQFIFQYYEEEERQRGNFPDRFSGHQFPNYSSELNVNALLLGDSALYLCASSLGETRLSNQPQHFGDGTRLSIL.

Ten or more counts support this clonotype. The rearrangement joins TRBV24-1 to TRBJ1-5, with 8 bases identical to TRBD1. The CDR3 spans 12 residues. Germline V gene sequence: CDR1 KGHDR, CDR2 SFDVKD. The trim removed 11 bases at V and 4 bases at J, leaving 3 bases unmatched. The CDR3 region is CARGQGNQPQHF. The CDR3 DNA is TGTGCCAGAGGACAGGGAAATCAGCCCCAGCATTTT.

This clonotype was seen more than once but under ten times. The chain is built from TRBV7-2 and TRBJ1-6; D gene unclear. V was cut by 5 bases and J by 9 bases, with 11 bases left in between. This CDR3 comprises 13 residues. Germline assignment: CDR1 SGHTA and CDR2 FQGNSA. The CDR3 sequence: CASSPRESSPLHF. The DNA of the CDR3 is TGTGCCAGCAGCCCGCGAGAGAGTTCACCCCTCCACTTT.

This rearrangement joins TRBV20-1 to TRBJ1-1, with D maybe TRBD1 (5 bases). CDR3 length equals 11 residues. Germline loops: CDR1 DFQATT, CDR2 SNEGSKA (reference sequence). The germline V and J ends were trimmed by 4 bases and 4 bases, with 7 bases remaining between them. The DNA of the CDR3 is TGCAGTGCTAAGGGGAGCACTGAAGCTTTCTTT. This codes for CSAKGSTEAFF.

In this sample, this clonotype turned up a few times. The chain uses TRBV5-6 and TRBJ2-7, with TRBD2 matching 7 bases. CDR1 is SGHDT, CDR2 YYEEEE, per germline. V gave up 5 bases and J gave up 3 bases; unmatched junction bases: 5. The CDR3 is 13 residues long. For the CDR3, the DNA is TGTGCCAGCAGAGCGGGATGGGGCTACGAGCAGTACTTC. Its protein product is CASRAGWGYEQYF.